The 10 T cell receptor beta chains below all came from one sample that was sequenced in a study of T cells in Graves' hyperthyroidism and ophthalmopathy. The CDR3 regions of TCR beta were amplified from RNA transcripts. An initial round of RT-PCR targeting the TCR CDR3 relied on the HTBI primer set. One entry per CDR3 protein, called by TCRdb with MiXCR from the multiplex PCR reads. Of about 640,000 distinct CDR3 sequences in the sample, around 13% were seen once. The sample was blood. The receptors come from a woman aged 50 to 60 with Graves' ophthalmopathy.

As DNA, the CDR3 is TGCAGTGCTAGAGTCCTAGCGGGAGGTACCGAGCAGTTCTTC. It is translated as CSARVLAGGTEQFF. The V and J genes are TRBV20-1 and TRBJ2-1, with TRBD2 matching 11 bases. J gave up 10 bases and V 1 base, and 6 bases lay outside the gene matches. The CDR3 length is 14 residues. The germline gives CDR1 DFQATT, CDR2 SNEGSKA (reference sequence).

This clonotype has a handful of counts. The chain has TRBV6-1 and TRBJ2-7; D tentatively fits TRBD1 or TRBD2 (5 bases each). Germline V CDR1 and CDR2: MNHNS, SASEGT. The CDR3 totals 14 residues. With 6 bases removed from V and 2 bases from J, the gap between germline ends came to 14 bases. The CDR3, as DNA: TGTGCCAGCAGGGGCCGGGGCAGCGCCTACGAGCAGTACTTC. This sequence encodes CASRGRGSAYEQYF.

This clonotype was recorded many times. CDR3 in amino acids: CASSVESGGATDTQYF. The CDR3 DNA follows: TGTGCCAGCAGCGTAGAATCGGGAGGAGCCACAGATACGCAGTATTTT. V and J are TRBV9 and TRBJ2-3, with 7 bases lining up with TRBD2. The germline V gene encodes CDR1 SGDLS and CDR2 YYNGEE. The CDR3 has 16 amino acids. V shed 0 bases, J shed 2 bases, and the junction held 6 bases outside the gene matches.

This clonotype has ten or more counts. The chain has TRBV6-5 and TRBJ1-1; D gene ambiguous. Trimming cost V 2 bases and J 2 bases, with 9 bases left between them. Germline CDR1 reads MNHEY; CDR2 reads SVGAGI. The CDR3 consists of 14 residues. CDR3 region: CASSYTSENTEAFF. The CDR3 nucleotides are TGTGCCAGCAGTTACACATCGGAAAACACTGAAGCTTTCTTT.

The chain recombines TRBV12-3 or TRBV12-4 with TRBJ1-1, with D hard to call. The CDR3 runs to 14 residues. Trimming removed 6 bases at V and 1 base at J, with 12 bases between. The CDR3 region is CASSLPGENTEAFF. CDR3 sequence (DNA): TGTGCCAGCAGCTTGCCTGGAGAGAACACTGAAGCTTTCTTT.

This clonotype was found many times. The chain is built from TRBV6-1 and TRBJ2-7; 9 bases match TRBD1. With 7 bases clipped from V and 1 base from J, the junction kept 5 bases outside the gene matches. Germline CDR1 MNHNS, CDR2 SASEGT. The CDR3 covers 14 residues. CDR3 coding DNA: TGTGCCAGCACCCCCGGGACAGGGTCCTACGAGCAGTACTTC. Protein product: CASTPGTGSYEQYF.

V gene TRBV9 combines with J gene TRBJ2-1, with D hard to call. Germline V lookup: CDR1 SGDLS, CDR2 YYNGEE. This CDR3 spans 13 amino acids. V lost 4 bases, J lost 5 bases, and 10 bases lay in between. The CDR3 DNA reads TGTGCCAGCAGCCCAGCCGTCCACAATGAGCAGTTCTTC. Translated, it gives CASSPAVHNEQFF.

This clonotype was detected ten times or more. J is TRBJ2-2 and V is TRBV2, with TRBD1 identical over 7 bases. The CDR3 is made up of 17 amino acids. V shed 5 bases, J shed 0 bases, and the junction held 9 bases outside the gene matches. Germline CDR1 and CDR2: SNHLY and FYNNEI. DNA for the CDR3: TGTGCCAGCAGTCGGCATCCGGGACAGTCGAACACCGGGGAGCTGTTTTTT. Translation: CASSRHPGQSNTGELFF.

The sample holds many counts of this clonotype. The rearrangement joins TRBV7-3 to TRBJ2-1, with D possibly being TRBD2 (6 bases). V lost 0 bases to trimming and J lost 1 base, with 19 bases between them. This CDR3 has 19 residues. CDR1 and CDR2 from the germline V gene are SGHTA and FQGTGA. In DNA form, the CDR3 reads TGTGCCAGCAGCTTAACCGGGGGACCCATTCTCGGGTCCTACAATGAGCAGTTCTTC. Amino acids: CASSLTGGPILGSYNEQFF.

This clonotype was seen a handful of times. The genes are TRBV24-1 and TRBJ2-1; TRBD2 matches 9 bases. Germline CDR1 reads KGHDR; CDR2 reads SFDVKD. The CDR3 totals 16 residues. Losses at the gene ends were 0 bases for V and 5 bases for J; bases not matched to a gene: 4. The DNA of the CDR3 is TGTGCCACCAGTGATTTGACGCTAGCGGGAAACAATGAGCAGTTCTTC. It codes for CATSDLTLAGNNEQFF.